The next 23 T cell receptor beta chains were all read from a single sample in a study of blood T cell repertoires in COVID-19 (dated by TCRdb to 2018 to 2021). The library came from the immunoSEQ multiplex PCR assay. As stored in TCRdb, this immuneACCESS dataset retains in-frame rearrangements with V and J assigned. A fraction of the clones does not appear; measured against another copy, unresolved V genes explain less than half of the discrepancy, and the remainder lacks a known reason. This sample gives some 200,000 clones in total; around 85% of them show up just once. The top ten clones comprise roughly 7.7% of the sample. The sample taken for sequencing was peripheral blood. The source of these receptors is a woman aged 60 to 75 with acute or convalescent COVID-19.

This chain joins TRBV6-5 and TRBJ2-1; D not certain. The CDR3 has 16 amino acids. V lost 0 bases and J lost 3, with 12 bases in between. In germline, CDR1 is MNHEY, CDR2 SVGAGI. This CDR3 reads CASSYSTVSLYNEQFF. CDR3 DNA sequence: TGTGCCAGCAGTTACTCGACTGTTTCCCTCTACAATGAGCAGTTCTTC.

The V and J genes are TRBV6-5 and TRBJ1-1, with 9 bases matching TRBD1. V gave up 6 bases and J gave up 7 bases; unmatched junction bases: 3. CDR3 size: 12 residues. Germline V gene sequence: CDR1 MNHEY, CDR2 SVGAGI. The CDR3 is CASRQGASEAFF. In nucleotides, the CDR3 is TGTGCCAGCAGACAGGGGGCGAGTGAAGCTTTCTTT.

The CDR3 sequence: CASSLTGQESEQFF. CDR3 DNA sequence: TGTGCCAGCAGCTTAACCGGACAGGAGTCTGAGCAGTTCTTC. This rearrangement joins TRBV11-3 to TRBJ2-1, with 7 bases lining up with TRBD1. Germline V gene data show CDR1 as SGHNT and CDR2 as YENEEA. Trimming took 2 bases from V and 9 from J; bases not matched to a gene: 7. This CDR3 is 14 amino acids long.

As to this clone: The same CDR3 can be traced to other DNA sequences in this sample. The chain employs TRBV29-1 and TRBJ2-3; D possibly corresponds to TRBD2 (5 bases). The CDR3 sequence is 12 residues long. Trimming took off 3 bases at V and 1 base at J, with 5 bases between the two ends. Germline loops: CDR1 SQVTM, CDR2 ANQGSEA. Here the CDR3 reads CSVEEGTDTQYF. CDR3 DNA: TGCAGCGTTGAGGAGGGCACAGATACGCAGTATTTT.

This sequence joins TRBV4-2 and TRBJ1-4; TRBD1 aligns across 9 bases. Per the germline V gene, CDR1 is LGHNA and CDR2 is YNFKEQ. J lost 8 bases, V lost 8 bases, and 9 bases had no gene match. The CDR3 is 14 amino acids. CDR3 nucleotides: TGTGCCAGCTCCTTAGGGACAGGGAACGAAAAACTGTTTTTT. Protein: CASSLGTGNEKLFF.

The chain links TRBV2 to TRBJ1-5, with 7 bases identical to TRBD1. J lost 1 base, V lost 5 bases, and 5 bases had no gene match. CDR3 size: 15 residues. Germline lookup yields CDR1 SNHLY and CDR2 FYNNEI. The CDR3 region has the DNA TGTGCCAGCAGTCGGGACAGAAAGAGCAATCAGCCCCAGCATTTT. This translates into CASSRDRKSNQPQHF.

The rearrangement uses TRBV6-6 and TRBJ1-6; 7 nucleotides agree with TRBD1. This CDR3 has 15 residues. CDR1 and CDR2 (germline): MNHNY, SVGAGI (reference sequence). Trimming at V came to 1 base and at J to 5 bases, leaving 2 bases not matched to a gene. CDR3 amino acids: CASSYLGQNNSPLHF. The CDR3 coding sequence is TGTGCCAGCAGTTACTTGGGACAGAATAATTCACCCCTCCACTTT.

The rearrangement uses TRBV10-3 and TRBJ2-7; a possible D gene is TRBD2 (5 bases). The germline V and J ends were trimmed by 0 bases and 10 bases, with 13 bases remaining between them. Per the germline V gene, CDR1 is ENHRY and CDR2 is SYGVKD. The CDR3 has 13 residues. CDR3 region: CAISESAGGIQYV. The CDR3 nucleotides read TGTGCCATCAGTGAGTCTGCAGGAGGAATTCAGTACGTC.

The V and J genes are TRBV13 and TRBJ1-2; D remains unclear. Deletions cut 4 bases from V and 4 bases from J, with 13 bases between. The CDR3 loop spans 14 amino acids. Germline assignment: CDR1 PRHDT and CDR2 FYEKMQ (reference sequence). Here the CDR3 reads CASSSSDRGYGYTF. The CDR3, as DNA: TGTGCCAGCAGCTCCAGTGATCGGGGCTATGGCTACACCTTC.

The table lists this clone with a few counts. The DNA of the CDR3 is TGCGCCAGCAGCCCCCTTACAGGGGAGTACAATGAGCAGTTCTTC. It specifies CASSPLTGEYNEQFF. This rearrangement joins TRBV5-1 to TRBJ2-1, with TRBD1 matching 7 bases. The ends lost 4 bases at V and 4 bases at J; junction bases unmatched: 8. The germline V gene has CDR1 SGHRS and CDR2 YFSETQ. The CDR3 is made up of 15 amino acids.

This clone was detected once. The V and J genes are TRBV5-1 and TRBJ2-2; D gene unclear. CDR1 and CDR2 from the germline V gene are SGHRS and YFSETQ. This CDR3 has 14 residues. V lost 7 bases and J 0 bases, leaving 10 bases between the germline ends. CDR3 nucleotides: TGCGCCAGCGAAGACAACCCGAACACCGGGGAGCTGTTTTTT. This translates into CASEDNPNTGELFF. Combining the CDR3 with reference TRBV5-1 and TRBJ2-2 gives the whole variable domain KAGVTQTPRYLIKTRGQQVTLSCSPISGHRSVSWYQQTPGQGLQFLFEYFSETQRNKGNFPGRFSGRQFSNSRSEMNVSTLELGDSALYLCASEDNPNTGELFFGEGSRLTVL.

The chain couples TRBV7-9 to TRBJ2-1; 12 nucleotides line up with TRBD2. V dropped 5 bases and J dropped 0; count of bases not matched to a gene: 11. Germline V gene sequence: CDR1 SEHNR, CDR2 FQNEAQ (reference sequence). The CDR3 has 19 amino acids. The CDR3 region has the DNA TGTGCCAGCAGCAAGACTCGGACTAGCGGGACGAGCTCCTACAATGAGCAGTTCTTC. Its translation: CASSKTRTSGTSSYNEQFF.

The chain uses TRBV3-1 (or the pseudogene TRBV3-2) and TRBJ2-1, with 11 bases aligning to TRBD2. Germline assignment: CDR1 LGHDT and CDR2 YNNKEL (reference sequence). The CDR3 is 15 residues long. Trimming at V came to 6 bases and at J to 8 bases, leaving 9 bases not matched to a gene. CDR3 in amino acids: CASRGLAGGQDEQFF. The CDR3 DNA sequence: TGTGCCAGCAGAGGGCTAGCGGGAGGTCAGGATGAGCAGTTCTTC.

This chain uses TRBV7-2 with TRBJ2-1; 7 bases align to TRBD2. The CDR3 spans 15 residues. Germline CDR1 SGHTA, CDR2 FQGNSA. J gave up 1 base and V 6 bases, and 6 bases lay outside the gene matches. The CDR3 DNA follows: TGTGCCAGCAGGGATGGACTAGAGTCCTACAATGAGCAGTTCTTC. As protein: CASRDGLESYNEQFF.

This rearrangement joins TRBV5-1 to TRBJ2-1; 8 bases line up with TRBD1. Germline V gene lookup returns CDR1 SGHRS and CDR2 YFSETQ. The CDR3 consists of 13 residues. V lost 4 bases, J lost 8 bases, and 5 bases stayed unmatched. This chain's CDR3 is CASSPYRGDEQFF. In DNA, the CDR3 is TGCGCCAGCAGCCCTTACAGGGGGGATGAGCAGTTCTTC.

V gene TRBV5-4 combines with J gene TRBJ2-5, with 14 bases aligning to TRBD2. Unmatched junction bases numbered 10, after V lost 7 bases and J lost 2 bases. CDR3 length equals 17 residues. Germline V gene sequence: CDR1 SGHNT, CDR2 YYREEE (reference sequence). The CDR3, as DNA: TGTGCCAGCTTCGGGACTAGCGGGAGTTCGAGGCAAGAGACCCAGTACTTC. Translation gives CASFGTSGSSRQETQYF. Together with reference TRBV5-4 and TRBJ2-5, the CDR3 gives the full variable domain: ETGVTQSPTHLIKTRGQQVTLRCSSQSGHNTVSWYQQALGQGPQFIFQYYREEENGRGNFPPRFSGLQFPNYSSELNVNALELDDSALYLCASFGTSGSSRQETQYFGPGTRLLVL.

The chain combines TRBV28 with TRBJ1-4; a possible D gene is TRBD1 (5 bases). The CDR3 is 14 residues long. V was shortened by 4 bases and J by 5 bases, with 11 bases between the two germline ends. Germline values: CDR1 MDHEN, CDR2 SYDVKM. Here the CDR3 reads CASSSRQLNEKLFF. CDR3 bases: TGTGCCAGCAGTTCCCGACAGTTAAATGAAAAACTGTTTTTT.

The chain couples TRBV7-9 to TRBJ1-4, with TRBD1 as a possible D gene (6 bases). With 5 bases removed from V and 0 bases from J, the gap between germline ends came to 10 bases. The CDR3 totals 15 residues. Germline assignment: CDR1 SEHNR and CDR2 FQNEAQ (reference sequence). The CDR3 DNA reads as TGTGCCAGCAGCGGCACAGGGCCAACTAATGAAAAACTGTTTTTT. As protein: CASSGTGPTNEKLFF.

This clone came up once. This chain links TRBV3-1 (or the pseudogene TRBV3-2) with TRBJ2-2; TRBD2 agrees at 13 bases. The CDR3 runs to 16 residues. After removal of 6 bases from V and 4 bases from J, the junction contained 5 bases not matched to a gene. Germline V gene lookup returns CDR1 LGHDT and CDR2 YNNKEL (reference sequence). The CDR3 region is CASSPLAGGGTGELFF. The CDR3 nucleotides read TGTGCCAGCAGTCCACTAGCGGGAGGGGGCACCGGGGAGCTGTTTTTT.

A word on this clone: Distinct nucleotide sequences in the sample also encode this CDR3. The chain is built from TRBV28 and TRBJ2-1; the match to TRBD1 covers 8 bases. This CDR3 contains 13 residues. The germline V gene encodes CDR1 MDHEN and CDR2 SYDVKM. Germline trimming cut 8 bases from V and 1 base from J; bases unmatched to any gene: 1. The CDR3 DNA reads as TGTGCCAGCCGACAGGGGTCCTACAATGAGCAGTTCTTC. It specifies CASRQGSYNEQFF.

J is TRBJ1-2 and V is TRBV29-1, with D maybe TRBD1 (5 bases). Germline V lookup: CDR1 SQVTM, CDR2 ANQGSEA. The V end lost 6 bases, the J end lost 0 bases, and 11 bases lay between the germline ends. The CDR3 runs to 13 residues. The CDR3 region is CSVSPGTNYGYTF. CDR3 in DNA: TGCAGCGTCAGCCCAGGGACTAACTATGGCTACACCTTC.

The chain employs TRBV19 and TRBJ2-1; 8 nucleotides align to TRBD2. The V gene's germline CDR1 is LNHDA and CDR2 SQIVND (reference sequence). The CDR3 runs to 17 residues. J gave up 5 bases and V 9 bases, and 18 bases lay outside the gene matches. CDR3 sequence: CASTPGGSGSLDNEQFF. Here the CDR3 DNA reads TGTGCCAGCACCCCCGGGGGAAGCGGGAGTTTGGACAATGAGCAGTTCTTC.

V is TRBV19 and J is TRBJ1-4; 10 nucleotides agree with TRBD1. CDR1 and CDR2 from the germline V gene are LNHDA and SQIVND (reference sequence). The CDR3 is made up of 14 amino acids. Trimming removed 7 bases from V and 8 bases from J; junction bases left unmatched: 7. The CDR3 nucleotides read TGTGCCAGTATAGACAGGGGGCGAGGAGAAAAACTGTTTTTT. This encodes CASIDRGRGEKLFF.